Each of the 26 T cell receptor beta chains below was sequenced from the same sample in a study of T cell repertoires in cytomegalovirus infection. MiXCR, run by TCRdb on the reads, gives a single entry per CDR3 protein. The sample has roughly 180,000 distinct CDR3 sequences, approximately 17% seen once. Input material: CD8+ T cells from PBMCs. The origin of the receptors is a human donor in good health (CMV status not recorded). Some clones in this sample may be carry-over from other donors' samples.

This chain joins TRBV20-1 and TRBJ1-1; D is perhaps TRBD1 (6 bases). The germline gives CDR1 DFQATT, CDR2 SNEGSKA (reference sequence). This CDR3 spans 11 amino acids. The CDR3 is CGTNRVTEAFF. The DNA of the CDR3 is TGCGGAACGAACAGGGTCACTGAAGCTTTCTTT.

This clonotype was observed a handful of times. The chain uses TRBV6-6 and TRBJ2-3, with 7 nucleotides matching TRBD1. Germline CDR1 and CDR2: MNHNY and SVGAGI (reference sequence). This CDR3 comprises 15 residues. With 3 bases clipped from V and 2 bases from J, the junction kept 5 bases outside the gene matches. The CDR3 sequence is CASSYYGTATDTQYF. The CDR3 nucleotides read TGTGCCAGCAGTTATTACGGGACAGCCACAGATACGCAGTATTTT.

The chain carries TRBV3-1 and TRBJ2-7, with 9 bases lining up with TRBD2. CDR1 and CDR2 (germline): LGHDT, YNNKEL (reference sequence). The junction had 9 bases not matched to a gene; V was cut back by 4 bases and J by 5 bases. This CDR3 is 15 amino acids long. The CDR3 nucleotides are TGTGCCAGCAGCCGAGGACTAGCGAGTCGGGACGAGCAGTACTTC. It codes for CASSRGLASRDEQYF.

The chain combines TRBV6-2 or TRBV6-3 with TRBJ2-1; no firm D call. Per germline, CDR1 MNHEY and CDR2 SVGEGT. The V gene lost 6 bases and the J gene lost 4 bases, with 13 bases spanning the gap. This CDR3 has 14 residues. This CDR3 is CASRSPGTYNEQFF. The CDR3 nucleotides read TGTGCCAGCAGATCCCCGGGTACTTACAATGAGCAGTTCTTC.

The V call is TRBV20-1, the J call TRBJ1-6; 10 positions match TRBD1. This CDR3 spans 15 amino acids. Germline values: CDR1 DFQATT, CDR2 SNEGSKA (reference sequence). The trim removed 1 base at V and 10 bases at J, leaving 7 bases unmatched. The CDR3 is CSARVDRGLESPLHF. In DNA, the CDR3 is TGCAGTGCTAGAGTTGACAGGGGGCTGGAATCACCCCTCCACTTT.

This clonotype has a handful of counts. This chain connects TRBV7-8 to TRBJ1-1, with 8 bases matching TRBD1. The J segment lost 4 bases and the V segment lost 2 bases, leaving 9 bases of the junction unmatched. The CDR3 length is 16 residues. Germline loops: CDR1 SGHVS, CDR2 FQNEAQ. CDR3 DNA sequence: TGTGCCAGCAGCTTATACCCGACAGGGGTGGGCACTGAAGCTTTCTTT. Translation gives CASSLYPTGVGTEAFF. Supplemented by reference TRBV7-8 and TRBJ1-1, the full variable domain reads GAGVSQSPRYKVAKRGQDVALRCDPISGHVSLFWYQQALGQGPEFLTYFQNEAQLDKSGLPSDRFFAERPEGSVSTLKIQRTQQEDSAVYLCASSLYPTGVGTEAFFGQGTRLTVV.

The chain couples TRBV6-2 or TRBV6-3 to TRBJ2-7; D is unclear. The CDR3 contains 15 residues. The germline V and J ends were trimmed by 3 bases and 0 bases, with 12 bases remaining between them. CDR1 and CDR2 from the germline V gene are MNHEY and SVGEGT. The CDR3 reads CASSYSDGSSYEQYF. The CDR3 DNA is TGTGCCAGCAGTTATTCGGACGGAAGCTCCTACGAGCAGTACTTC.

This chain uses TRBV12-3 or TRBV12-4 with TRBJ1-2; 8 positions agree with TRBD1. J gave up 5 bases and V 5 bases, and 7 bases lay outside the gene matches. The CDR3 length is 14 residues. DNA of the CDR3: TGTGCCAGCAGTGCTACCGGGACAGGTTATGGCTACACCTTC. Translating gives CASSATGTGYGYTF.

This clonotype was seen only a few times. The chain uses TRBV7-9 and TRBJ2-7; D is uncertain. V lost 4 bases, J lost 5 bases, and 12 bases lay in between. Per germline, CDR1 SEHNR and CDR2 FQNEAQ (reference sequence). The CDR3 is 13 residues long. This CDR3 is CASSSPRAHEQYF. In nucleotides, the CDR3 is TGTGCCAGCAGCTCGCCAAGGGCCCACGAGCAGTACTTC.

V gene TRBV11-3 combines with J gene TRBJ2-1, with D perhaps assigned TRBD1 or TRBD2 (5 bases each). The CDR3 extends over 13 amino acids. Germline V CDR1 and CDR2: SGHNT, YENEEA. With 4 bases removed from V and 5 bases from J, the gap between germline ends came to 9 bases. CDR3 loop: CASSSGTDNEQFF. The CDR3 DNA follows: TGTGCCAGCAGCTCCGGGACGGACAATGAGCAGTTCTTC.

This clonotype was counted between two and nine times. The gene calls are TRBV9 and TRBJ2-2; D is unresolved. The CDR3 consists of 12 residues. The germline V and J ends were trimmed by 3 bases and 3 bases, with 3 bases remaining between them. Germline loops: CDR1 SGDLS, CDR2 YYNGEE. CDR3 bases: TGTGCCAGCAGCGCCTACACCGGGGAGCTGTTTTTT. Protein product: CASSAYTGELFF.

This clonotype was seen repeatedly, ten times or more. In DNA form, the CDR3 reads TGTGCCAGCAGCTTCTCGGGACAAGCTTTAACTAATGAAAAACTGTTTTTT. This codes for CASSFSGQALTNEKLFF. The chain is built from TRBV7-8 and TRBJ1-4; TRBD1 might be the D (6 bases). The germline V and J ends were trimmed by 3 bases and 1 base, with 15 bases remaining between them. Germline V gene data show CDR1 as SGHVS and CDR2 as FQNEAQ. This CDR3 comprises 17 residues.

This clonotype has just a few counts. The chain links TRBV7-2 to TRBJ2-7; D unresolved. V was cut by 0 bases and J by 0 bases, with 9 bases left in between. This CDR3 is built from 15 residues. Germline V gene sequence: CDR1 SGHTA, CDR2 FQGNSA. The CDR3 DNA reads TGTGCCAGCAGCTTAGCGGACGGCGCCTCCTACGAGCAGTACTTC. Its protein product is CASSLADGASYEQYF.

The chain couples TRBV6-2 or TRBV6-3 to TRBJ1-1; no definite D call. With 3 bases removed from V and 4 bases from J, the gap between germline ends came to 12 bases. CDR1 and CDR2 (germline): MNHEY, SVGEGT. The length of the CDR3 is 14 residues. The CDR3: CASSYSPGGTEAFF. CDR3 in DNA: TGTGCCAGCAGTTATTCCCCGGGAGGCACTGAAGCTTTCTTT.

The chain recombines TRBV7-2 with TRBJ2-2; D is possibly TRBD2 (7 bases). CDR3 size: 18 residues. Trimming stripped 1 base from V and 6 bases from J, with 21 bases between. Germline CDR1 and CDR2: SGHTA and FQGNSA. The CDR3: CASSLDRGGGRAPGELFF. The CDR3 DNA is TGTGCCAGCAGCTTAGATCGAGGGGGGGGAAGGGCCCCCGGGGAGCTGTTTTTT.

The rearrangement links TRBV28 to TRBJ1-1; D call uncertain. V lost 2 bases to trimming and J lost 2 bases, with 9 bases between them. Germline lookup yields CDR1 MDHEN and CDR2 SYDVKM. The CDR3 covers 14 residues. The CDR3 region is CASSLPGLNTEAFF. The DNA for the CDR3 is TGTGCCAGCAGTTTACCGGGTCTAAACACTGAAGCTTTCTTT.

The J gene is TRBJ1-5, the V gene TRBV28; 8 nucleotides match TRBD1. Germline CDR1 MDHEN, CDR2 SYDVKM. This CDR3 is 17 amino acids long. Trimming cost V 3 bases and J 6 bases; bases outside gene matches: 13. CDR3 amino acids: CASSFRRTGTGFQPQHF. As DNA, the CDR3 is TGTGCCAGCAGTTTCCGACGGACCGGGACAGGCTTTCAGCCCCAGCATTTT. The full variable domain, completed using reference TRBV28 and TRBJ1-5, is DVKVTQSSRYLVKRTGEKVFLECVQDMDHENMFWYRQDPGLGLRLIYFSYDVKMKEKGDIPEGYSVSREKKERFSLILESASTNQTSMYLCASSFRRTGTGFQPQHFGDGTRLSIL.

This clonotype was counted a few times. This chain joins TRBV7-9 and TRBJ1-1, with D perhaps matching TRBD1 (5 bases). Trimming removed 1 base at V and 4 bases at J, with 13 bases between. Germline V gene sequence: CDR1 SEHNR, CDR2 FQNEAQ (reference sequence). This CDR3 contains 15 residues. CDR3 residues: CASSLEHWGSTEAFF. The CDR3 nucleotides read TGTGCCAGCAGCTTAGAACATTGGGGGAGCACTGAAGCTTTCTTT.

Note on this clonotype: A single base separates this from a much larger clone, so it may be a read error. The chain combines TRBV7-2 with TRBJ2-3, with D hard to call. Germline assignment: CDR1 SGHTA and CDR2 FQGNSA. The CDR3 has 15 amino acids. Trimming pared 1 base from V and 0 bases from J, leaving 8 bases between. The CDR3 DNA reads TGTGCCAGCAGCTTAGTGGCACCTAGCACAGATACGCAGTATTTT. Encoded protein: CASSLVAPSTDTQYF.

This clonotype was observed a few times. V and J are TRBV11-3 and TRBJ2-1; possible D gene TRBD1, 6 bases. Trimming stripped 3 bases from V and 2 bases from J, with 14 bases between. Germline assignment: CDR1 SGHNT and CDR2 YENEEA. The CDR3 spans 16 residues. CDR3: CASSLGQAVPYNEQFF. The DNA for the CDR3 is TGTGCCAGCAGCTTGGGACAAGCCGTGCCCTACAATGAGCAGTTCTTC.

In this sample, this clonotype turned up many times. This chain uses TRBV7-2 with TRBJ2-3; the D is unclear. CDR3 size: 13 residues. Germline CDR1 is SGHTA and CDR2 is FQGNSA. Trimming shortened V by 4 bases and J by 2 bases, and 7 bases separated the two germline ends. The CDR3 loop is CASSSIHTDTQYF. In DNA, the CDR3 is TGTGCCAGCAGCTCAATTCACACAGATACGCAGTATTTT.

As DNA, the CDR3 is TGTGCCAGCAGCCCGGGACAGGGGGGAACCGGGGAGCTGTTTTTT. The encoded protein is CASSPGQGGTGELFF. The V call is TRBV7-4, the J call TRBJ2-2, with 11 bases matching TRBD1. CDR1 and CDR2 (germline): SGHVT, SQSDAQ. Trimming cost V 5 bases and J 5 bases; bases outside gene matches: 4. CDR3 length equals 15 residues.

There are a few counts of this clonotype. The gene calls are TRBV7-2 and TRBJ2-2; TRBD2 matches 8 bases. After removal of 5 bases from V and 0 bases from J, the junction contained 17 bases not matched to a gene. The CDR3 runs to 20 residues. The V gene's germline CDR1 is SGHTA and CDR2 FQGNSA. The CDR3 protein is CASSPSSQEAGAPNTGELFF. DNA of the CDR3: TGTGCCAGCAGCCCCAGTAGCCAAGAAGCGGGGGCCCCGAACACCGGGGAGCTGTTTTTT.

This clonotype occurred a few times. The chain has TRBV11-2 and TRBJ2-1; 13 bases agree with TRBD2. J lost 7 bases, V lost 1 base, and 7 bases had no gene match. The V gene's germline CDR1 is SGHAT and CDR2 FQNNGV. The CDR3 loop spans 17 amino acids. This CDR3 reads CASSLVTSGGSGNEQFF. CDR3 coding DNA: TGTGCCAGCAGCTTAGTGACTAGCGGGGGGAGTGGGAATGAGCAGTTCTTC.

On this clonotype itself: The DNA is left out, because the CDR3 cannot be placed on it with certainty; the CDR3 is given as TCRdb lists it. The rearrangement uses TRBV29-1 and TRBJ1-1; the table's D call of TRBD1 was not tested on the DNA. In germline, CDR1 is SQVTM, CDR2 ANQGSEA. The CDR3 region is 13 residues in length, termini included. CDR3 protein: CSVGGGTDVSGFF.

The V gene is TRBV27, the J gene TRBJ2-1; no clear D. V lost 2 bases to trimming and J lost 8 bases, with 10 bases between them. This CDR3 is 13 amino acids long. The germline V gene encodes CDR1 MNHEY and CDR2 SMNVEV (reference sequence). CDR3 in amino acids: CASSLNRIHEQFF. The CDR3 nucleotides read TGTGCCAGCAGTTTAAACCGTATCCATGAGCAGTTCTTC.